These 22 T cell receptor beta chains share one sample of origin, sequenced in a study of control samples from healthy donors and cancer patients. Assay: immunoSEQ multiplex PCR; the TCRdb copy retains only in-frame clones and omits some. The sample shows some 150,000 clones, 95% to 96% of them seen only once. The sequenced material came from blood. The receptor set was obtained from a woman in her twenties or thirties in good health.

The V gene is TRBV15, the J gene TRBJ1-5; D gene unclear. The V and J ends lost 2 bases and 1 base respectively, with 15 bases between them. Germline loops: CDR1 LNHNV, CDR2 YYDKDF (reference sequence). The CDR3 loop spans 17 amino acids. DNA for the CDR3: TGTGCCACCAGCAGATTGGGGAACTACGGCAGCAATCAGCCCCAGCATTTT. Protein: CATSRLGNYGSNQPQHF.

V usage is TRBV6-5 and J usage is TRBJ1-4, with D tentatively TRBD1 (6 bases). V was pared by 7 bases and J by 7 bases, with 13 bases between. Germline CDR1 and CDR2: MNHEY and SVGAGI. The CDR3 has 13 amino acids. CDR3 coding DNA: TGTGCCAGCAACAGGGCGATGGGTGAAAAACTGTTTTTT. Translation: CASNRAMGEKLFF.

V and J are TRBV5-1 and TRBJ2-7; 8 bases line up with TRBD2. Germline lookup yields CDR1 SGHRS and CDR2 YFSETQ. This CDR3 is 15 amino acids long. The V gene end was trimmed by 4 bases and the J gene end by 3 bases; junction bases not matched to a gene: 9. CDR3 amino acids: CASSPRGGIFYEQYF. CDR3 DNA: TGCGCCAGCAGCCCCCGGGGGGGGATCTTCTACGAGCAGTACTTC.

This clone appeared once. The J gene is TRBJ2-3, the V gene TRBV19; 7 nucleotides line up with TRBD1. V shed 4 bases, J shed 3 bases, and the junction held 4 bases outside the gene matches. CDR1 and CDR2 (germline): LNHDA, SQIVND (reference sequence). CDR3 length equals 14 residues. The CDR3 region has the DNA TGTGCCAGTAGTAGGACAGGTCGTACAGATACGCAGTATTTT. As protein: CASSRTGRTDTQYF.

The chain joins TRBV19 to TRBJ1-5; D remains unclear. CDR1 is LNHDA and CDR2 is SQIVND in the germline V gene (reference sequence). This CDR3 has 15 amino acids. V was cut by 6 bases and J by 0 bases, with 12 bases left in between. Here the CDR3 DNA reads TGTGCCAGTAGCATGGACCATTATAGCAATCAGCCCCAGCATTTT. Protein product: CASSMDHYSNQPQHF.

The V call is TRBV4-2, the J call TRBJ1-3; D ambiguous. Trimming pared 5 bases from V and 0 bases from J, leaving 17 bases between. The length of the CDR3 is 17 residues. Germline V gene data show CDR1 as LGHNA and CDR2 as YNFKEQ. In DNA, the CDR3 is TGTGCCAGCAGCTTAGGAGGAAGCGGGTTCTCTGGAAACACCATATATTTT. Amino acid sequence: CASSLGGSGFSGNTIYF.

This chain uses TRBV28 with TRBJ1-1; D remains ambiguous. The CDR3 loop spans 14 amino acids. V was pared by 1 base and J by 5 bases, with 11 bases between. Germline-derived CDR1 and CDR2 are MDHEN and SYDVKM. CDR3 amino acids: CASSLFIGQTEAFF. In nucleotides, the CDR3 is TGTGCCAGCAGTTTATTTATCGGGCAAACTGAAGCTTTCTTT.

The chain has TRBV15 and TRBJ1-6, with unresolved D. CDR1 and CDR2 from the germline V gene are LNHNV and YYDKDF (reference sequence). This CDR3 is 12 amino acids long. Trimming pared 4 bases from V and 10 bases from J, leaving 8 bases between. The CDR3 sequence is CATSTGRSPLHF. The CDR3 nucleotides read TGTGCCACCAGCACAGGAAGGTCACCCCTCCACTTT. Full variable domain (remainder filled in from reference TRBV15 and TRBJ1-6): DAMVIQNPRYQVTQFGKPVTLSCSQTLNHNVMYWYQQKSSQAPKLLFHYYDKDFNNEADTPDNFQSRRPNTSFCFLDIRSPGLGDTAMYLCATSTGRSPLHFGNGTRLTVT.

The chain recombines TRBV6-6 with TRBJ1-6; D is ambiguous. The CDR3 spans 13 residues. The V and J ends lost 8 bases and 7 bases respectively, with 12 bases between them. The V gene's germline CDR1 is MNHNY and CDR2 SVGAGI (reference sequence). CDR3 loop: CASLRVENSPLHF. The CDR3 nucleotides read TGTGCCAGCTTGCGGGTGGAGAATTCACCCCTCCACTTT.

This clone was found a few times. This rearrangement joins TRBV19 to TRBJ2-7; TRBD1 agrees at 8 bases. The germline V gene encodes CDR1 LNHDA and CDR2 SQIVND (reference sequence). This CDR3 spans 13 amino acids. Trimming at V came to 5 bases and at J to 7 bases, leaving 7 bases not matched to a gene. The chain's CDR3 is CASSSSDRDEQYF. CDR3 sequence (DNA): TGTGCCAGTAGTTCCTCGGACAGGGATGAGCAGTACTTC.

The J gene is TRBJ1-2, the V gene TRBV6-2 or TRBV6-3; no firm D call. V gave up 1 base and J gave up 1 base, with 10 bases separating them. This CDR3 region has 15 residues. Germline CDR1 and CDR2: MNHEY and SVGEGT. CDR3 coding DNA: TGTGCCAGCAGTTACTTGGCAGGAGATAACTATGGCTACACCTTC. This translates into CASSYLAGDNYGYTF.

The chain employs TRBV18 and TRBJ1-1; 8 bases are a match to TRBD1. The V segment lost 6 bases and the J segment 6 bases; nucleotides outside the gene matches: 6. Germline CDR1 KGHSH, CDR2 LQKENI. This CDR3 contains 13 residues. CDR3 protein: CASSSGQVSEAFF. The CDR3 bases are TGTGCCAGCTCCTCGGGACAGGTCTCTGAAGCTTTCTTT.

The V gene is TRBV28, the J gene TRBJ2-1; unclear D gene. The CDR3 length is 14 residues. The V and J ends lost 3 bases and 9 bases respectively, with 15 bases between them. The germline V gene has CDR1 MDHEN and CDR2 SYDVKM. The CDR3 protein is CASSLGYPAPEQFF. The CDR3 DNA reads TGTGCCAGCAGTTTGGGGTACCCAGCTCCTGAGCAGTTCTTC.

The genes are TRBV30 and TRBJ1-1; possibly TRBD1 for D (5 bases). This CDR3 contains 15 residues. Germline V gene sequence: CDR1 GTSNPN, CDR2 SVGIG (reference sequence). V was cut by 0 bases and J by 2 bases, with 13 bases left in between. CDR3: CAWSVRQPLNTEAFF. CDR3 sequence (DNA): TGTGCCTGGAGTGTCAGACAGCCCCTCAACACTGAAGCTTTCTTT. Full variable domain (remainder filled in from reference TRBV30 and TRBJ1-1): SQTIHQWPATLVQPVGSPLSLECTVEGTSNPNLYWYRQAAGRGLQLLFYSVGIGQISSEVPQNLSASRPQDRQFILSSKKLLLSDSGFYLCAWSVRQPLNTEAFFGQGTRLTVV.

V is TRBV9 and J is TRBJ1-5; D call uncertain. The V end lost 0 bases, the J end lost 10 bases, and 11 bases lay between the germline ends. Looked up from germline, CDR1 is SGDLS and CDR2 is YYNGEE. The CDR3 is made up of 13 amino acids. The CDR3 DNA follows: TGTGCCAGCAGCGTAGGAACCTCTTCTCCCCAGCATTTT. Protein product: CASSVGTSSPQHF.

V gene TRBV3-1 (or the pseudogene TRBV3-2) combines with J gene TRBJ2-6; 9 bases are a match to TRBD2. V was pared by 0 bases and J by 2 bases, with 8 bases of the junction left unmatched. The germline CDR1 and CDR2 sequences are LGHDT and YNNKEL (reference sequence). This CDR3 is 19 amino acids long. CDR3 nucleotide sequence: TGTGCCAGCAGCCAAGAACCCGGCGGGAGGGCCGCTGGGGCCAACGTCCTGACTTTC. Translation gives CASSQEPGGRAAGANVLTF.

This chain links TRBV6-6 with TRBJ1-6, with D unclear. With 8 bases removed from V and 4 bases from J, the gap between germline ends came to 9 bases. CDR3 length equals 13 residues. Germline CDR1 reads MNHNY; CDR2 reads SVGAGI (reference sequence). DNA for the CDR3: TGTGCCAGCGTCGAACAATATAATTCACCCCTCCACTTT. It is translated as CASVEQYNSPLHF.

V is TRBV11-2 and J is TRBJ1-1; no clear D gene. This CDR3 region has 15 residues. Germline-derived CDR1 and CDR2 are SGHAT and FQNNGV. The ends were cut back, 5 bases at V and 3 bases at J, with 16 bases in the middle. CDR3 sequence: CASSPLPGSHTEAFF. In DNA, the CDR3 is TGTGCCAGCAGCCCCCTCCCGGGTTCTCACACTGAAGCTTTCTTT.

The chain recombines TRBV27 with TRBJ1-5; 7 bases line up with TRBD1. There are 14 residues in the CDR3. The germline V gene encodes CDR1 MNHEY and CDR2 SMNVEV (reference sequence). Trimming cost V 5 bases and J 7 bases; bases outside gene matches: 8. The CDR3 reads CASSPQGVGQPQHF. The CDR3 nucleotides read TGTGCCAGCAGTCCCCAGGGGGTGGGCCAGCCCCAGCATTTT.

The V call is TRBV7-2, the J call TRBJ2-7; 11 bases match TRBD2. J was trimmed by 1 base and V by 2 bases; bases with no gene match: 4. Germline CDR1 and CDR2: SGHTA and FQGNSA. The length of the CDR3 is 16 residues. CDR3 loop: CASSLYTSGGSYEQYF. The CDR3 DNA follows: TGTGCCAGCAGCTTATACACTAGCGGGGGTTCCTACGAGCAGTACTTC.

The rearrangement joins TRBV11-1 to TRBJ2-7, with 7 bases matching TRBD1. This CDR3 comprises 12 residues. The V gene's germline CDR1 is SGHAT and CDR2 FQDESV (reference sequence). The ends lost 5 bases at V and 4 bases at J; junction bases unmatched: 2. The CDR3, as DNA: TGTGCCAGCAGCCCGGACAGGTACGAGCAGTACTTC. It specifies CASSPDRYEQYF.

The genes are TRBV19 and TRBJ1-1, with 12 bases that match TRBD1. Trimming cost V 4 bases and J 6 bases; bases outside gene matches: 6. This CDR3 region has 15 residues. The V gene's germline CDR1 is LNHDA and CDR2 SQIVND (reference sequence). The CDR3 reads CASSTRDRGHAEAFF. In nucleotides, the CDR3 is TGTGCCAGTAGTACCCGGGACAGGGGGCATGCTGAAGCTTTCTTT.